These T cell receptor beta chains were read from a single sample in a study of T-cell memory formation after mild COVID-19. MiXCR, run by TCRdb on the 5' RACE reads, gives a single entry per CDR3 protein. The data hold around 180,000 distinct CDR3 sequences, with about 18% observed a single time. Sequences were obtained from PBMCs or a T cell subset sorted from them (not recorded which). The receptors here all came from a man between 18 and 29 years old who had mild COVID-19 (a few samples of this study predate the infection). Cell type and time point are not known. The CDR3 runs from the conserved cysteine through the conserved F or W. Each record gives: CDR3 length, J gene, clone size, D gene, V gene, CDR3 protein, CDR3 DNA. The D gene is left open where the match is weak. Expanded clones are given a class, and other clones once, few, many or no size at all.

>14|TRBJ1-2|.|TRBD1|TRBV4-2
CASSQGGQGGGYTF
TGTGCCAGCAGCCAAGGGGGACAGGGAGGCGGCTACACCTTC
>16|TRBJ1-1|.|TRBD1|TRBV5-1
CASSFSRGQVGTEAFF
TGCGCCAGCAGCTTCTCCAGGGGGCAAGTTGGCACTGAAGCTTTCTTT
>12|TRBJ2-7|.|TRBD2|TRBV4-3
CASSRSGGEQYF
TGCGCCAGCAGCCGGTCGGGGGGCGAGCAGTACTTC
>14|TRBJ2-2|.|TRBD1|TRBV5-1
CASTTQGAGGELFF
TGCGCCAGCACCACACAGGGGGCTGGCGGGGAGCTGTTTTTT
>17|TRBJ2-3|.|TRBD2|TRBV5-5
CASSLFLASGGSSTQYF
TGTGCCAGCAGCTTATTTTTGGCTAGCGGGGGCTCATCTACGCAGTATTTT
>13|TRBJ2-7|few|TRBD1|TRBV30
CAWSGGTGREQYF
TGTGCCTGGAGTGGCGGGACAGGGAGAGAGCAGTACTTC
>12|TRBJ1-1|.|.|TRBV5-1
CASSYEDGEAFF
TGCGCCAGCAGCTATGAAGACGGGGAAGCTTTCTTT
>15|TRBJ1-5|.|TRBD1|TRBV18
CASSLGTGGDQPQHF
TGTGCCAGCTCACTAGGAACAGGGGGGGATCAGCCCCAGCATTTT
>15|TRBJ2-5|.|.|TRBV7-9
CASRPAGTDGGTQYF
TGTGCCAGCAGACCCGCCGGGACGGATGGAGGAACCCAGTACTTC
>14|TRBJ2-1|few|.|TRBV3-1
CASSQEGTRHEQFF
TGTGCCAGCAGCCAAGAAGGGACCCGCCATGAGCAGTTCTTC
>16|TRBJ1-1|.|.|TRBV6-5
CASSYSTWPQVTEAFF
TGTGCCAGCAGTTACTCCACGTGGCCGCAGGTAACTGAAGCTTTCTTT
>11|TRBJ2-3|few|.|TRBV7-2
CASSSGLRQYF
TGTGCCAGCAGCTCGGGACTGAGGCAGTATTTT
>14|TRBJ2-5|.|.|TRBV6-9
CASSTGFDQETQYF
TGTGCCAGCAGTACAGGGTTTGATCAAGAGACCCAGTACTTC
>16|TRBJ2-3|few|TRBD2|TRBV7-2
CASSAGLAGRTDTQYF
TGTGCCAGCAGCGCTGGACTAGCGGGGCGCACAGATACGCAGTATTTT
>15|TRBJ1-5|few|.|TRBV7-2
CASSFGSRGNQPQHF
TGTGCCAGCAGCTTTGGTAGTCGGGGCAATCAGCCCCAGCATTTT
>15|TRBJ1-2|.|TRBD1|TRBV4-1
CASSPGTGLNYGYTF
TGCGCCAGCAGCCCCGGGACAGGTCTTAACTATGGCTACACCTTC
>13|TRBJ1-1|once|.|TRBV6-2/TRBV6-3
CASSFFPNTEAFF
TGTGCCAGCAGTTTTTTCCCGAACACTGAAGCTTTCTTT
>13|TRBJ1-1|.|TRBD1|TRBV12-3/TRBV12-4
CASSLDRGFEAFF
TGTGCCAGCAGCCTGGACAGGGGGTTTGAAGCTTTCTTT
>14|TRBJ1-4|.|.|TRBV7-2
CASSLAWGSEKLFF
TGTGCCAGCAGCTTAGCGTGGGGGAGTGAAAAACTGTTTTTT
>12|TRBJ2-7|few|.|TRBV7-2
CASSLQPGRLYF
TGTGCCAGCAGTCTACAGCCGGGACGGTTGTACTTC
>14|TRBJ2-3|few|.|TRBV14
CASSQELVRNTQYF
TGTGCCAGCAGCCAAGAGTTGGTTAGGAATACGCAGTATTTT
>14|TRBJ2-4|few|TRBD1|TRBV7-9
CASGFRDRVDIQYF
TGTGCCAGCGGTTTCCGGGACAGGGTAGACATTCAGTACTTC
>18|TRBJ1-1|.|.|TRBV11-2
CASSLDQRVALGGTEAFF
TGTGCCAGCAGCTTAGATCAGAGGGTAGCTTTGGGGGGCACTGAAGCTTTCTTT
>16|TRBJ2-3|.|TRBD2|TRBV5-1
CASSYGTSFPPDTQYF
TGCGCCAGCAGCTATGGGACTAGCTTTCCCCCGGATACGCAGTATTTT
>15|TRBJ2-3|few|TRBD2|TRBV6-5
CASRRTSGTSDTQYF
TGTGCCAGCAGGAGGACTAGCGGGACGTCAGATACGCAGTATTTT
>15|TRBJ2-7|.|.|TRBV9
CASSVGPGPSYEQYF
TGTGCCAGCAGCGTAGGCCCGGGACCGTCCTACGAGCAGTACTTC
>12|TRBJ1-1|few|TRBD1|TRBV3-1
CASSQAQGATFF
TGTGCCAGCAGCCAAGCCCAGGGGGCGACTTTCTTT
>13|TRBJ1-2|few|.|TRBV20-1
CSAVGTNGYGYTF
TGCAGTGCGGTGGGGACTAACGGCTATGGCTACACCTTC
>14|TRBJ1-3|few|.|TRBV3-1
CASSYRVSGNTIYF
TGTGCCAGCAGCTACAGGGTATCTGGAAACACCATATATTTT
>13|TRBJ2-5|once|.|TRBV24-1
CATSGGHQETQYF
TGTGCCACCAGTGGAGGGCACCAAGAGACCCAGTACTTC
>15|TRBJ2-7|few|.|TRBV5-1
CASSPTRRVRDEQYF
TGCGCCAGCAGCCCGACAAGACGAGTGAGAGACGAGCAGTACTTC
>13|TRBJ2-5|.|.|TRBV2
CASSYGAQETQYF
TGTGCCAGCAGTTACGGGGCTCAAGAGACCCAGTACTTC
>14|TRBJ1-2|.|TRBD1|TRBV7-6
CASSQGQGWYGYTF
TGTGCCAGCAGCCAGGGACAGGGATGGTATGGCTACACCTTC
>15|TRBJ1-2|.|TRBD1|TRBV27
CASSDRTGGNDGYTF
TGTGCCAGCAGTGACCGGACAGGGGGTAACGATGGCTACACCTTC
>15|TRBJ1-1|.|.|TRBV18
CASSPWGELNTEAFF
TGTGCCAGCTCCCCCTGGGGCGAACTGAACACTGAAGCTTTCTTT
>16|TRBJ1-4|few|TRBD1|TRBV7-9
CASSSIQGRLGEKLFF
TGTGCCAGCAGCTCCATACAGGGGCGGCTCGGTGAAAAACTGTTTTTT
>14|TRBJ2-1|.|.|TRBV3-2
CASSLGSFGHEQFF
TGTGCCAGCAGCCTCGGATCATTCGGTCATGAGCAGTTCTTC
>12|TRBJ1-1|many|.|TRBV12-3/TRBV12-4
CASSPPGKKAFF
TGTGCCAGCAGCCCCCCGGGGAAGAAGGCTTTCTTT
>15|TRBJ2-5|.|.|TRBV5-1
CASSAPVGTRETQYF
TGCGCCAGCAGCGCTCCCGTCGGGACCCGGGAGACCCAGTACTTC
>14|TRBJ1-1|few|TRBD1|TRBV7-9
CASSFGQVETEAFF
TGTGCCAGCAGCTTCGGACAGGTTGAGACTGAAGCTTTCTTT
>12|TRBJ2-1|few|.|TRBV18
CASEGSYNEQFF
TGTGCCAGCGAGGGTTCCTACAATGAGCAGTTCTTC
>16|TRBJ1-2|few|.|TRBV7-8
CASSLVWEREDYGYTF
TGTGCCAGCAGCTTAGTATGGGAGAGGGAGGACTATGGCTACACCTTC
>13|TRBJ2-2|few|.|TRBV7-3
CASRGGVTGELFF
TGTGCCAGCAGAGGGGGGGTGACCGGGGAGCTGTTTTTT
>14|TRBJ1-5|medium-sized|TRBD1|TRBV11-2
CASSVGTGGQPQHF
TGTGCCAGCAGCGTAGGGACAGGGGGACAGCCCCAGCATTTT
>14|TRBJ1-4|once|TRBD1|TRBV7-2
CASTRGQLNEKLFF
TGTGCCAGCACCAGGGGACAGTTAAATGAAAAACTGTTTTTT
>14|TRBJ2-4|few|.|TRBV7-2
CASSPDRTPNIQYF
TGTGCCAGCAGCCCCGACCGGACGCCGAACATTCAGTACTTC
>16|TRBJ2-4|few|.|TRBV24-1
CATSDAGGVDKNIQYF
TGTGCCACCAGTGACGCAGGGGGGGTAGACAAAAACATTCAGTACTTC
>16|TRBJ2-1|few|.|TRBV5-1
CASSPSGGNVYNEQFF
TGCGCCAGCAGCCCTTCGGGCGGGAACGTTTACAATGAGCAGTTCTTC
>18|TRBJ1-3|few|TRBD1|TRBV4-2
CASSPGQASSSSGNTIYF
TGTGCCAGCAGCCCGGGACAGGCTTCTTCCTCTTCGGGAAACACCATATATTTT